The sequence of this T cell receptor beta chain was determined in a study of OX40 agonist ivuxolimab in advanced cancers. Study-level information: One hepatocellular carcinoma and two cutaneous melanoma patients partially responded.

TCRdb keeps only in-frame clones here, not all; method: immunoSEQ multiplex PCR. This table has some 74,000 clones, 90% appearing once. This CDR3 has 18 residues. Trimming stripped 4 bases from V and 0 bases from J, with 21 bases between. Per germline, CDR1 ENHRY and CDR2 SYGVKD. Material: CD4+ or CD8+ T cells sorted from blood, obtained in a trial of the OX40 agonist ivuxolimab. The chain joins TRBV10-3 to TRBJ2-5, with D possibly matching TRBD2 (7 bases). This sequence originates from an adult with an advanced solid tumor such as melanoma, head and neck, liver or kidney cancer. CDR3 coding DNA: TGTGCCATCAGTGGTGGTCTGGGGCGGGGGCCGTACCAAGAGACCCAGTACTTC. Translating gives CAISGGLGRGPYQETQYF.